This TCR beta chain appears in the sequencing data of a study of T cell responses to AZD1222 COVID-19 vaccine. Study-level points and caveats: White British ancestry dominated among donors, who included more females, and clonal diversity was possibly underestimated.

In germline, CDR1 is LGHNT, CDR2 FRNRAP. The V and J ends lost 1 base and 8 bases respectively, with 6 bases between them. The CDR3 length is 12 residues. Clones were read by immunoSEQ multiplex PCR, and TCRdb kept only the in-frame ones, dropping some. The sample carries approximately 130,000 clones, approximately 85% recorded once. About this clone itself: Its antigen is unknown.

The TCR was taken from an adult in good health. This specimen was peripheral blood, taken on day 0 of AZD1222 vaccination. The rearrangement uses TRBV12-5 and TRBJ2-1; D tentatively reads TRBD1 or TRBD2 (5 bases each). CDR3 loop: CASGLGGDEQFF. CDR3 nucleotides: TGTGCTAGTGGTTTGGGAGGGGATGAGCAGTTCTTC.